The rows below give T cell receptor beta chains drawn from one sample of a study of blood T cell repertoires in COVID-19. Sequencing was performed with immunoSEQ multiplex PCR; in TCRdb, only in-frame clones are kept and a portion is missing. Counted here are about 140,000 clones, less than 85% occurring once; the ten biggest clones make up about 1.5%. Source material: PBMCs or T cells enriched from blood (not recorded which). The receptor source for this set is a woman under 30 who had been exposed to COVID-19. CDR3s include the opening cysteine and the closing phenylalanine or tryptophan. Fields, in order: clone size, D gene, V gene, J gene, CDR3 length, CDR3 DNA, CDR3 protein. The D gene is left open where the match is weak. Size is stated for part of the rows, as once, few or many counts, or as a class when the clone is expanded.

abundance: -
d_gene: TRBD1
v_gene: TRBV5-1
j_gene: TRBJ2-4
len: 14
CDR3nt: TGCGCCAGCAGCATGACAGGGGCGGGAAACATTCAGTACTTC
CDR3aa: CASSMTGAGNIQYF

abundance: -
d_gene: TRBD2
v_gene: TRBV5-4
j_gene: TRBJ2-1
len: 16
CDR3nt: TGTGCCAGCAGAAAGACTAGCGGGAGGGCTATCAATGAGCAGTTCTTC
CDR3aa: CASRKTSGRAINEQFF

abundance: -
d_gene: -
v_gene: TRBV28
j_gene: TRBJ1-5
len: 15
CDR3nt: TGTGCCAGCAGTCCTTGGACAGATGGCGATCAGCCCCAGCATTTT
CDR3aa: CASSPWTDGDQPQHF

abundance: -
d_gene: TRBD2
v_gene: TRBV11-2
j_gene: TRBJ2-1
len: 17
CDR3nt: TGTGCCAGCAGCTTAGGAGGAGCGGGGGCCTCCTACAATGAGCAGTTCTTC
CDR3aa: CASSLGGAGASYNEQFF

abundance: -
d_gene: -
v_gene: TRBV5-1
j_gene: TRBJ1-1
len: 14
CDR3nt: TGCGCCAGCAGCTTGGTCGGGGTTGACACTGAAGCTTTCTTT
CDR3aa: CASSLVGVDTEAFF

abundance: -
d_gene: TRBD1
v_gene: TRBV25-1
j_gene: TRBJ2-7
len: 16
CDR3nt: TGTGCCAGCAGTGTAAGGATCGACAGGGGTCCCCACGAGCAGTACTTC
CDR3aa: CASSVRIDRGPHEQYF

abundance: -
d_gene: TRBD1
v_gene: TRBV6-2/TRBV6-3
j_gene: TRBJ1-5
len: 15
CDR3nt: TGTGCCAGCAGTTACCCTGCAGGGGGCTATCAGCCCCAGCATTTT
CDR3aa: CASSYPAGGYQPQHF

abundance: -
d_gene: -
v_gene: TRBV28
j_gene: TRBJ1-5
len: 15
CDR3nt: TGTGCCAGCAGTTCCCCCGACAGTAGGCATCAGCCCCAGCATTTT
CDR3aa: CASSSPDSRHQPQHF

abundance: -
d_gene: TRBD1
v_gene: TRBV6-4
j_gene: TRBJ2-2
len: 15
CDR3nt: TGTGCCAGCAGTGACGGGACAGCGAACACCGGGGAGCTGTTTTTT
CDR3aa: CASSDGTANTGELFF

abundance: once
d_gene: TRBD1
v_gene: TRBV7-9
j_gene: TRBJ1-2
len: 14
CDR3nt: TGTGCCAGCAGCTACACAGGGGAAGTTGGTGGCTACACCTTC
CDR3aa: CASSYTGEVGGYTF

abundance: -
d_gene: -
v_gene: TRBV30
j_gene: TRBJ2-3
len: 12
CDR3nt: TGTGCCTGGAGTCCCGCGTATAATACGCAGTATTTT
CDR3aa: CAWSPAYNTQYF

abundance: few
d_gene: -
v_gene: TRBV28
j_gene: TRBJ1-4
len: 15
CDR3nt: TGTGCCAGCCAAAAGGCGGGCAGCAACGTCGAAAAACTGTTTTTT
CDR3aa: CASQKAGSNVEKLFF

abundance: -
d_gene: -
v_gene: TRBV20-1
j_gene: TRBJ2-1
len: 11
CDR3nt: TGCAGTGCTAGCGTTCCTAGTGAGCAGTTCTTC
CDR3aa: CSASVPSEQFF

abundance: -
d_gene: TRBD1
v_gene: TRBV7-9
j_gene: TRBJ1-2
len: 14
CDR3nt: TGTGCCAGCAGCTTGGCGGACAGGCCCTATGGCTACACCTTC
CDR3aa: CASSLADRPYGYTF

abundance: few
d_gene: TRBD2
v_gene: TRBV2
j_gene: TRBJ2-1
len: 17
CDR3nt: TGTGCCAGCAGGGGGTTGACTAGCGGGAGCTCCTACAATGAGCAGTTCTTC
CDR3aa: CASRGLTSGSSYNEQFF

abundance: -
d_gene: -
v_gene: TRBV7-8
j_gene: TRBJ1-6
len: 15
CDR3nt: TGTGCCAGCACTCTGAGGGAAGGATATAATTCACCCCTCCACTTT
CDR3aa: CASTLREGYNSPLHF

abundance: -
d_gene: -
v_gene: TRBV30
j_gene: TRBJ2-7
len: 12
CDR3nt: TGTGCCTGGAGTGTACAGGGATACGAGCAGTACTTC
CDR3aa: CAWSVQGYEQYF

abundance: -
d_gene: -
v_gene: TRBV7-2
j_gene: TRBJ2-3
len: 13
CDR3nt: TGTGCCAGCAGTTCCGACTACACAGATACGCAGTATTTT
CDR3aa: CASSSDYTDTQYF

abundance: -
d_gene: TRBD2
v_gene: TRBV9
j_gene: TRBJ2-1
len: 15
CDR3nt: TGTGCCAGCAGCGCCGGACTAGCGGACTACAATGAGCAGTTCTTC
CDR3aa: CASSAGLADYNEQFF

abundance: -
d_gene: -
v_gene: TRBV28
j_gene: TRBJ1-3
len: 16
CDR3nt: TGTGCCAGCAAGTTGACAGACGGATTCTCTGGAAACACCATATATTTT
CDR3aa: CASKLTDGFSGNTIYF

abundance: -
d_gene: -
v_gene: TRBV30
j_gene: TRBJ2-1
len: 13
CDR3nt: TGTGCCACTCCCGGGACTGCTGACAATGAGCAGTTCTTC
CDR3aa: CATPGTADNEQFF

abundance: -
d_gene: TRBD2
v_gene: TRBV5-6
j_gene: TRBJ2-1
len: 12
CDR3nt: TGTGCCAGCGGGACTAGCGGGAATGAGCAGTTCTTC
CDR3aa: CASGTSGNEQFF

abundance: -
d_gene: TRBD2
v_gene: TRBV24-1
j_gene: TRBJ2-5
len: 16
CDR3nt: TGTGCCACCAGTGAAGTGACTAGCGGAGAGGGGGAGACCCAGTACTTC
CDR3aa: CATSEVTSGEGETQYF

abundance: -
d_gene: TRBD1
v_gene: TRBV2
j_gene: TRBJ1-5
len: 15
CDR3nt: TGTGCCAGCAGTGGGGGACAGGGTAGCAATCAGCCCCAGCATTTT
CDR3aa: CASSGGQGSNQPQHF

abundance: -
d_gene: -
v_gene: TRBV7-9
j_gene: TRBJ1-3
len: 13
CDR3nt: TGTGCCAGCGGAGGGTCCTCTGGAAACACCATATATTTT
CDR3aa: CASGGSSGNTIYF

abundance: -
d_gene: TRBD1
v_gene: TRBV25-1
j_gene: TRBJ1-3
len: 16
CDR3nt: TGTGCCAGCATGGAACTTTCGACAGGGACTGGAAACACCATATATTTT
CDR3aa: CASMELSTGTGNTIYF

abundance: -
d_gene: TRBD1
v_gene: TRBV2
j_gene: TRBJ1-2
len: 14
CDR3nt: TGTGCCAGCCACGGACAGGGGGCTAGGGATAGCTACACCTTC
CDR3aa: CASHGQGARDSYTF

abundance: -
d_gene: -
v_gene: TRBV7-2
j_gene: TRBJ2-5
len: 15
CDR3nt: TGTGCCAGCAGCTTAGATCGGGGATACCAAGAGACCCAGTACTTC
CDR3aa: CASSLDRGYQETQYF

abundance: -
d_gene: -
v_gene: TRBV20-1
j_gene: TRBJ2-7
len: 13
CDR3nt: TGCAGTGCTAGTGACTTAGTGTCCTACGAGCAGTACTTC
CDR3aa: CSASDLVSYEQYF

abundance: once
d_gene: -
v_gene: TRBV30
j_gene: TRBJ1-5
len: 12
CDR3nt: TGTGCCTGGAGTGTATCGCCGGGACCCCAGCATTTT
CDR3aa: CAWSVSPGPQHF

abundance: -
d_gene: TRBD1
v_gene: TRBV27
j_gene: TRBJ2-7
len: 16
CDR3nt: TGTGCCAGCAGTATAACTTGGGACAGGTCGGCCTACGAGCAGTACTTC
CDR3aa: CASSITWDRSAYEQYF

abundance: -
d_gene: TRBD2
v_gene: TRBV18
j_gene: TRBJ2-2
len: 16
CDR3nt: TGTGCCAGCTCACCACCTACGGGAGGGAACACCGGGGAGCTGTTTTTT
CDR3aa: CASSPPTGGNTGELFF

abundance: -
d_gene: TRBD2
v_gene: TRBV4-1
j_gene: TRBJ2-1
len: 17
CDR3nt: TGCGCCAGCAGCCCGTATAGCGGGAGCCGGTCCTACAATGAGCAGTTCTTC
CDR3aa: CASSPYSGSRSYNEQFF

abundance: -
d_gene: -
v_gene: TRBV12-3/TRBV12-4
j_gene: TRBJ1-1
len: 13
CDR3nt: TGTGCCAGCAACTACAGGGAATGGACTGAAGCTTTCTTT
CDR3aa: CASNYREWTEAFF

abundance: -
d_gene: -
v_gene: TRBV10-3
j_gene: TRBJ1-1
len: 15
CDR3nt: TGTGCCATCAGTGAGTCCGGGGGGAGTAGGACTGAAGCTTTCTTT
CDR3aa: CAISESGGSRTEAFF

abundance: -
d_gene: TRBD2
v_gene: TRBV27
j_gene: TRBJ2-7
len: 15
CDR3nt: TGTGCCAGCAGTTTACGGCTAGCGGGAGCCTACGAGCAGTACTTC
CDR3aa: CASSLRLAGAYEQYF

abundance: -
d_gene: -
v_gene: TRBV6-5
j_gene: TRBJ1-2
len: 13
CDR3nt: TGTGCCAGCAGTTACGCGAGGTTAGGTGGCTACACCTTC
CDR3aa: CASSYARLGGYTF

abundance: -
d_gene: TRBD1
v_gene: TRBV27
j_gene: TRBJ1-4
len: 15
CDR3nt: TGTGCCAGCAGTTATACAGGGGGATGGCGTGAAAAACTGTTTTTT
CDR3aa: CASSYTGGWREKLFF

abundance: -
d_gene: TRBD1
v_gene: TRBV11-3
j_gene: TRBJ1-1
len: 14
CDR3nt: TGTGCCAGCAGCTTGACAGGGGGGAACGCTGAAGCTTTCTTT
CDR3aa: CASSLTGGNAEAFF

abundance: -
d_gene: TRBD2
v_gene: TRBV7-6
j_gene: TRBJ2-3
len: 15
CDR3nt: TGTGCCAGCAGCTCCGTAGCGGGAGAAATGGATACGCAGTATTTT
CDR3aa: CASSSVAGEMDTQYF

abundance: -
d_gene: -
v_gene: TRBV5-1
j_gene: TRBJ1-1
len: 13
CDR3nt: TGCGCCAGCACCAAGCAGGGAAACACTGAAGCTTTCTTT
CDR3aa: CASTKQGNTEAFF

abundance: -
d_gene: -
v_gene: TRBV7-9
j_gene: TRBJ2-5
len: 16
CDR3nt: TGTGCCAGCAGCTTAGCAGGAAATCCGAGGGGGGAGACCCAGTACTTC
CDR3aa: CASSLAGNPRGETQYF

abundance: -
d_gene: TRBD1
v_gene: TRBV5-1
j_gene: TRBJ2-1
len: 15
CDR3nt: TGCGCCAGCAGCTTGGGAGGGGGCCAGTACAATGAGCAGTTCTTC
CDR3aa: CASSLGGGQYNEQFF

abundance: few
d_gene: -
v_gene: TRBV4-2
j_gene: TRBJ1-5
len: 14
CDR3nt: TGTGCCAGCAGCCAAATCAGGGTTGGGCAGCCCCAGCATTTT
CDR3aa: CASSQIRVGQPQHF

abundance: -
d_gene: TRBD1
v_gene: TRBV7-9
j_gene: TRBJ1-1
len: 19
CDR3nt: TGTGCCAGCAGCTTAGCTTCCGGGACAGGGAAACCGGCGAGCTCTGAAGCTTTCTTT
CDR3aa: CASSLASGTGKPASSEAFF

abundance: -
d_gene: TRBD2
v_gene: TRBV7-9
j_gene: TRBJ2-3
len: 17
CDR3nt: TGTGCCAGCAGCCCTCGACTAGCGGGAGTTACCACAGATACGCAGTATTTT
CDR3aa: CASSPRLAGVTTDTQYF